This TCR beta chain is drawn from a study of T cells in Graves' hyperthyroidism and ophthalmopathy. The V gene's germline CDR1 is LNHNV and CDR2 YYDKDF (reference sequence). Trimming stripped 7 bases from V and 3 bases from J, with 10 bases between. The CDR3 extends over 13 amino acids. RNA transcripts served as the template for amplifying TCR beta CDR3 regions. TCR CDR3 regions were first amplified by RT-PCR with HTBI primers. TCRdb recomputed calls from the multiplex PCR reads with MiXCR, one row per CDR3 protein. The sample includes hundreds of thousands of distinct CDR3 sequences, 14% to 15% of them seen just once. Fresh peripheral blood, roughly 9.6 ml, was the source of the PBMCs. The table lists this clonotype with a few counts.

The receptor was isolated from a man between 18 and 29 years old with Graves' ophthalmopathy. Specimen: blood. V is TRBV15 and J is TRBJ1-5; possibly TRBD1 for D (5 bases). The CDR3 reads CATNQGVNQPQHF. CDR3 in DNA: TGTGCCACCAACCAGGGAGTCAATCAGCCCCAGCATTTT.